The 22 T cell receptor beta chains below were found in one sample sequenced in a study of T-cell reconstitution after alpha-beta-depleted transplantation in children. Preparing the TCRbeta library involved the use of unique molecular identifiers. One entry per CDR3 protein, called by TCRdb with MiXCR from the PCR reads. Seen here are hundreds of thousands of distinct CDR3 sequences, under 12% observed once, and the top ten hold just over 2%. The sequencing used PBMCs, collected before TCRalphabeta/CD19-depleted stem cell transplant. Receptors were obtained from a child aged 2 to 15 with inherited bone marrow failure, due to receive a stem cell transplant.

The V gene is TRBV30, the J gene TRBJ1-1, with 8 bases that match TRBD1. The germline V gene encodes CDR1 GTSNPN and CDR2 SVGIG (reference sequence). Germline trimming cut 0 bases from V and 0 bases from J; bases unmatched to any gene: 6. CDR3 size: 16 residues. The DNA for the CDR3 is TGTGCCTGGAGTGTCTGGACAGGGCTATTGAACACTGAAGCTTTCTTT. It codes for CAWSVWTGLLNTEAFF.

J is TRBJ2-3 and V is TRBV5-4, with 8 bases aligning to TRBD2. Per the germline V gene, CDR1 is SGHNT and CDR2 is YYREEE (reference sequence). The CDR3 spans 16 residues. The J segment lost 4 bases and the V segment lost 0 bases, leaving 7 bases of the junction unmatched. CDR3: CASSLDSGGRADTQYF. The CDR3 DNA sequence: TGTGCCAGCAGCTTGGACTCGGGAGGGCGGGCAGATACGCAGTATTTT.

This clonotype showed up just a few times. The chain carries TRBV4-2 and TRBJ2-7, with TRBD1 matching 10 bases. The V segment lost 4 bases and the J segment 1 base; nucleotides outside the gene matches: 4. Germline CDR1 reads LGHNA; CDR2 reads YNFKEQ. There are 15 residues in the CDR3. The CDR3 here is CASSPGDRGSYEQYF. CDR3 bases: TGTGCCAGCAGCCCGGGGGACAGGGGTTCCTACGAGCAGTACTTC.

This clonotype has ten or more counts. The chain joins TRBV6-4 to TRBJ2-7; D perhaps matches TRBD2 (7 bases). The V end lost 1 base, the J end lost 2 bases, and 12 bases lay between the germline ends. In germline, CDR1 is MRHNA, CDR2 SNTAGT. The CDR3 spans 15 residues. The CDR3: CASSDWGGGPYEQYF. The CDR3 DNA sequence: TGTGCCAGCAGTGACTGGGGGGGCGGTCCCTACGAGCAGTACTTC.

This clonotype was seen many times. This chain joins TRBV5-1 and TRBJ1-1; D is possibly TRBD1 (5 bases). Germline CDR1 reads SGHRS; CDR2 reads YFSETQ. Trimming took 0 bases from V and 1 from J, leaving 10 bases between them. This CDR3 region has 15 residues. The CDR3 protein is CASSLAGTGNTEAFF. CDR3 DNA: TGCGCCAGCAGCTTGGCCGGTACAGGGAACACTGAAGCTTTCTTT.

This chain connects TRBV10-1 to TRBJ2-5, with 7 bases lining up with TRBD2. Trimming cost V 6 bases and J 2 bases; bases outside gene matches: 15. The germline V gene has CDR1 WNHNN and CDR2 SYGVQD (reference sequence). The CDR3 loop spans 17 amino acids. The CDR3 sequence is CASRGGDPTEPQETQYF. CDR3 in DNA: TGCGCCAGCAGGGGAGGGGACCCCACAGAACCGCAAGAGACCCAGTACTTC.

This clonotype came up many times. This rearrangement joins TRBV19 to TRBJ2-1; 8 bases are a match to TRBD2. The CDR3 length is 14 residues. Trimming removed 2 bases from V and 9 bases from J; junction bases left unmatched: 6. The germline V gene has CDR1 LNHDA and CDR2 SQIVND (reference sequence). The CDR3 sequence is CASSIRLAFSEQFF. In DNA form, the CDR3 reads TGTGCCAGTAGTATAAGACTAGCGTTTAGTGAGCAGTTCTTC.

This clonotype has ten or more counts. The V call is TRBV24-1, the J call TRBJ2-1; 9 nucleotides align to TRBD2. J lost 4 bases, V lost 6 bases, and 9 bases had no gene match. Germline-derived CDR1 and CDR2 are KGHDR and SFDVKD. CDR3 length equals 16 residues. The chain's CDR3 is CATSPIAGVGYNEQFF. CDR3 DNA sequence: TGTGCCACCAGTCCTATAGCGGGAGTAGGATACAATGAGCAGTTCTTC.

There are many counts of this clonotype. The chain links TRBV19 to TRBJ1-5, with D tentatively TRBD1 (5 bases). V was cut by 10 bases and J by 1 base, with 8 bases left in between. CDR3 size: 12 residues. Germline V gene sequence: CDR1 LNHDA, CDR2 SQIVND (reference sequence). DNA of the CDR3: TGTGCCACCTCAGGGAGCAATCAGCCCCAGCATTTT. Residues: CATSGSNQPQHF.

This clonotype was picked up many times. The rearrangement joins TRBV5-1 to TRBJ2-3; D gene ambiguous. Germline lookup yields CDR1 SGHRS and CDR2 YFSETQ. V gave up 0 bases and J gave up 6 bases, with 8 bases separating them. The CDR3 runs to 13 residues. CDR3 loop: CASSLGPGDTQYF. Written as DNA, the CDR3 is TGCGCCAGCAGCTTGGGGCCTGGGGATACGCAGTATTTT.

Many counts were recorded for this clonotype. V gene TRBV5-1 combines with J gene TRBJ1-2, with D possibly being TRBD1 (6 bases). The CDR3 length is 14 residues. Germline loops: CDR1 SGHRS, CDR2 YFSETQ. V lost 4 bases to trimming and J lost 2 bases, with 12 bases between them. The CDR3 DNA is TGCGCCAGCAGCCGGGACATCCTAAACTATGGCTACACCTTC. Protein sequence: CASSRDILNYGYTF.

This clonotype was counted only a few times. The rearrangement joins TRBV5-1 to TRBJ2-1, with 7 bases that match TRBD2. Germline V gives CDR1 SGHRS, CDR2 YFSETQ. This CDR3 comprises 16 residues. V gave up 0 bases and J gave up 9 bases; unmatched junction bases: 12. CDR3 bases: TGCGCCAGCAGCTTGGATGTATGGGGGAGGGCCGCTGAGCAGTTCTTC. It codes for CASSLDVWGRAAEQFF.

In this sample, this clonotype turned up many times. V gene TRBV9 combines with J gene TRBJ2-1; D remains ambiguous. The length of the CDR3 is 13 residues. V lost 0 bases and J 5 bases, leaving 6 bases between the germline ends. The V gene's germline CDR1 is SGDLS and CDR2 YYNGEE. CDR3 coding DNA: TGTGCCAGCAGCGTAGACCCTGACAATGAGCAGTTCTTC. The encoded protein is CASSVDPDNEQFF.

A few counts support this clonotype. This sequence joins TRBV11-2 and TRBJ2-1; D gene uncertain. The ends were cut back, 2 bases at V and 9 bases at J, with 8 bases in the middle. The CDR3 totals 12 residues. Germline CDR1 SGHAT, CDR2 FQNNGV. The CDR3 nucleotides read TGTGCCAGCAGCTTAAACCTTGGTGAGCAGTTCTTC. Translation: CASSLNLGEQFF.

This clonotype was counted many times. In DNA form, the CDR3 reads TGCAGCGCCCGTCGTGGGAGCACAGATACGCAGTATTTT. Encoded protein: CSARRGSTDTQYF. The chain links TRBV29-1 to TRBJ2-3; D gene uncertain. There are 13 residues in the CDR3. The ends were cut back, 7 bases at V and 0 bases at J, with 11 bases in the middle. The germline CDR1 and CDR2 sequences are SQVTM and ANQGSEA.

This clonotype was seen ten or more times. The CDR3 spells CASSPPRSSYNEQFF. CDR3 coding DNA: TGTGCCAGCTCACCACCTCGTAGCTCCTACAATGAGCAGTTCTTC. V gene TRBV18 combines with J gene TRBJ2-1; no definite D call. Trimming took off 0 bases at V and 0 bases at J, with 6 bases between the two ends. CDR1 and CDR2 from the germline V gene are KGHSH and LQKENI. This CDR3 region has 15 residues.

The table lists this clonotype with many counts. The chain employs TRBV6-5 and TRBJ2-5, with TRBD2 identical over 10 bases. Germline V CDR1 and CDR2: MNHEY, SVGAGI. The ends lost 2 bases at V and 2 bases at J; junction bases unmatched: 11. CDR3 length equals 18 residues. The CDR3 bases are TGTGCCAGCAGTTACGGGGCTAGCGGGAGCGATTGGCAAGAGACCCAGTACTTC. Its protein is CASSYGASGSDWQETQYF.

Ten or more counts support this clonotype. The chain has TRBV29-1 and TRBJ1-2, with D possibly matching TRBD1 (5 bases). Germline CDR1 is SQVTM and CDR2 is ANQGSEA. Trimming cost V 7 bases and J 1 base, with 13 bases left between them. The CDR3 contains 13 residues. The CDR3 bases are TGCAGCGCCCGGGACTCATTTAACTATGGCTACACCTTC. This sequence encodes CSARDSFNYGYTF.

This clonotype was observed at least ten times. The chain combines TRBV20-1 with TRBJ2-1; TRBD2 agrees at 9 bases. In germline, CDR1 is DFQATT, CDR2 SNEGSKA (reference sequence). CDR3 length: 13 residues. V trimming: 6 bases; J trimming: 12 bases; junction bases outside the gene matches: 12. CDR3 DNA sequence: TGCAGTGCCAGGTCGGGACTAGCAGAACGGCAGTTCTTC. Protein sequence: CSARSGLAERQFF.

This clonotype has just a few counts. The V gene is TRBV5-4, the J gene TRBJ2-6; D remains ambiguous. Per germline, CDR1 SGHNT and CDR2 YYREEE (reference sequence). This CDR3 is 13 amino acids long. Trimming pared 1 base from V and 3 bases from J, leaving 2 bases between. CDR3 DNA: TGTGCCAGCAGCTTGAATGGGGCCAACGTCCTGACTTTC. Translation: CASSLNGANVLTF.

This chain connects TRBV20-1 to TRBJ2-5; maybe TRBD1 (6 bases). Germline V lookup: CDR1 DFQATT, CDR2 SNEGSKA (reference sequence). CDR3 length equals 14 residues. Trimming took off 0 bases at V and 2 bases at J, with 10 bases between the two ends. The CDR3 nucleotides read TGCAGTGCTAGAGATCTGGACAGACAAGAGACCCAGTACTTC. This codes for CSARDLDRQETQYF.

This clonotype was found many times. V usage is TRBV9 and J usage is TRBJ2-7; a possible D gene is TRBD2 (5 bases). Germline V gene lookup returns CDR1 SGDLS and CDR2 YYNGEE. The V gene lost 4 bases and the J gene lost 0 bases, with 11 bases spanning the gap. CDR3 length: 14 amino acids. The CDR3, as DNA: TGTGCCAGCAGCCGGGAAGTCGGCTCCTACGAGCAGTACTTC. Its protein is CASSREVGSYEQYF. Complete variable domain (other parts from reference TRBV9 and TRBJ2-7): DSGVTQTPKHLITATGQRVTLRCSPRSGDLSVYWYQQSLDQGLQFLIQYYNGEERAKGNILERFSAQQFPDLHSELNLSSLELGDSALYFCASSREVGSYEQYFGPGTRLTVT.